A selection of T cell receptor beta chains follows, all from one sample in a study of Tregs in tolerant kidney transplant recipients. Produced via immunoSEQ multiplex PCR; TCRdb's table is partial and in-frame only. The data contain over 50,000 clones, approximately 85% of them seen just once; the ten biggest clones take up 2.1%. Sequences were derived from Tregs from blood, sampled before the transplant. The origin of the receptors is a human donor who received a combined kidney and bone marrow transplant. Each CDR3 is given with its conserved first and last residue. D genes are given only for firm matches. The size field is filled for only some rows; it gives once, few, many or a size class.

clone_size: NA; v_call: TRBV15; d_call: NA; j_call: TRBJ2-7; cdr3_aa: CATSRDLPGRYEQYF; cdr3_nt: TGTGCCACCAGCAGAGATCTCCCAGGGAGATACGAGCAGTACTTC
clone_size: NA; v_call: TRBV10-3; d_call: TRBD2; j_call: TRBJ2-7; cdr3_aa: CAISGTGGSSYEQYF; cdr3_nt: TGTGCCATCAGCGGGACGGGAGGCAGCTCCTACGAGCAGTACTTC
clone_size: once; v_call: TRBV7-2; d_call: NA; j_call: TRBJ2-1; cdr3_aa: CASSLGREYNEQFF; cdr3_nt: TGTGCCAGCAGCTTAGGTCGCGAGTACAATGAGCAGTTCTTC
clone_size: NA; v_call: TRBV6-1; d_call: TRBD1; j_call: TRBJ1-5; cdr3_aa: CASSEPGTGRRHF; cdr3_nt: TGTGCCAGCAGTGAACCCGGGACAGGCCGGAGACATTTT
clone_size: NA; v_call: TRBV4-2; d_call: TRBD2; j_call: TRBJ2-1; cdr3_aa: CASTASGGRPMSSYNEQFF; cdr3_nt: TGTGCCAGCACGGCTAGCGGGGGGCGACCTATGAGCTCCTACAATGAGCAGTTCTTC
clone_size: NA; v_call: TRBV7-2; d_call: NA; j_call: TRBJ1-5; cdr3_aa: CASSFYGMGQPQHF; cdr3_nt: TGTGCCAGCAGCTTCTACGGGATGGGTCAGCCCCAGCATTTT
clone_size: NA; v_call: TRBV7-6; d_call: NA; j_call: TRBJ2-7; cdr3_aa: CASSLIVRGSANEQYF; cdr3_nt: TGTGCCAGCAGCTTAATCGTGAGGGGTTCGGCCAACGAGCAGTACTTC
clone_size: NA; v_call: TRBV25-1; d_call: NA; j_call: TRBJ2-7; cdr3_aa: CASRGGGINYEQYF; cdr3_nt: TGTGCCAGCAGGGGAGGGGGGATAAACTACGAGCAGTACTTC
clone_size: once; v_call: TRBV7-6; d_call: NA; j_call: TRBJ2-7; cdr3_aa: CASSLVEGSRYEQYF; cdr3_nt: TGTGCCAGCAGCTTAGTCGAGGGATCGCGATACGAGCAGTACTTC
clone_size: NA; v_call: TRBV19; d_call: TRBD1; j_call: TRBJ1-3; cdr3_aa: CASRPLTGTRNTIYF; cdr3_nt: TGTGCCAGTAGGCCCCTGACAGGGACGAGAAACACCATATATTTT